The 24 T cell receptor beta chains listed next were all sequenced from one sample in a study of blood T cell repertoires in COVID-19. Only in-frame clones appear in the TCRdb table, and some are missing; sequencing was by immunoSEQ multiplex PCR. The data contain around 67,000 clones, 70% to 90% of them singletons. What was sequenced was peripheral blood. The origin of the receptors is a woman of 80 years or more with active or convalescent COVID-19.

The rearrangement joins TRBV2 to TRBJ1-2, with a possible D match to TRBD1 (5 bases). CDR1 SNHLY and CDR2 FYNNEI come from the germline V gene. V lost 4 bases and J lost 4, with 16 bases in between. CDR3 length equals 15 residues. CDR3 sequence: CASSAQGSSSYGYTF. CDR3 DNA: TGTGCCAGCAGTGCCCAGGGTTCCTCTAGCTATGGCTACACCTTC.

The chain has TRBV15 and TRBJ1-5, with unresolved D. Germline V gene data show CDR1 as LNHNV and CDR2 as YYDKDF (reference sequence). This CDR3 spans 14 amino acids. The V gene lost 0 bases and the J gene lost 1 base, with 4 bases spanning the gap. The CDR3 here is CATSRERSNQPQHF. The DNA of the CDR3 is TGTGCCACCAGCAGAGAGAGAAGCAATCAGCCCCAGCATTTT.

This chain joins TRBV30 and TRBJ1-2, with TRBD1 matching over 7 bases. Trimming removed 1 base from V and 4 bases from J; junction bases left unmatched: 6. From germline, CDR1 is GTSNPN and CDR2 SVGIG (reference sequence). This CDR3 region has 14 residues. CDR3 residues: CAWSERGRLYGYTF. The CDR3 DNA reads TGTGCCTGGAGTGAAAGGGGGCGCCTCTATGGCTACACCTTC. Combining the CDR3 with reference TRBV30 and TRBJ1-2 gives the whole variable domain SQTIHQWPATLVQPVGSPLSLECTVEGTSNPNLYWYRQAAGRGLQLLFYSVGIGQISSEVPQNLSASRPQDRQFILSSKKLLLSDSGFYLCAWSERGRLYGYTFGSGTRLTVV.

The V call is TRBV20-1, the J call TRBJ2-3; TRBD2 agrees at 7 bases. Unmatched junction bases numbered 8, after V lost 3 bases and J lost 2 bases. This CDR3 spans 15 amino acids. Per the germline V gene, CDR1 is DFQATT and CDR2 is SNEGSKA (reference sequence). CDR3 region: CSASDSSGITDTQYF. The CDR3 DNA is TGCAGTGCTAGTGACTCTAGCGGCATCACAGATACGCAGTATTTT.

Details on this clone: The sample carries other DNA sequences with the same CDR3. The chain links TRBV11-3 to TRBJ2-2; 10 positions agree with TRBD1. Losses at the gene ends were 5 bases for V and 5 bases for J; bases not matched to a gene: 5. This CDR3 has 15 residues. Germline CDR1 is SGHNT and CDR2 is YENEEA. The CDR3 sequence is CASSLRQGATGELFF. The CDR3 nucleotides are TGTGCCAGCAGCCTGAGACAGGGGGCAACCGGGGAGCTGTTTTTT. Supplemented by reference TRBV11-3 and TRBJ2-2, the full variable domain reads EAGVVQSPRYKIIEKKQPVAFWCNPISGHNTLYWYLQNLGQGPELLIRYENEEAVDDSQLPKDRFSAERLKGVDSTLKIQPAELGDSAVYLCASSLRQGATGELFFGEGSRLTVL.

In its sample, this clone was seen once. The chain carries TRBV2 and TRBJ2-7, with 9 bases fitting TRBD1. This CDR3 is built from 12 residues. V lost 7 bases, J lost 7 bases, and 5 bases stayed unmatched. Germline V CDR1 and CDR2: SNHLY, FYNNEI. The CDR3 is CASMDRGREQYF. The CDR3 DNA sequence: TGTGCCAGCATGGACAGGGGACGGGAGCAGTACTTC.

The genes are TRBV5-1 and TRBJ1-1; D remains ambiguous. The V end lost 0 bases, the J end lost 5 bases, and 8 bases lay between the germline ends. This CDR3 region has 13 residues. Germline V CDR1 and CDR2: SGHRS, YFSETQ. The CDR3 nucleotides read TGCGCCAGCAGCTTGGGAGGGTTTACTGAAGCTTTCTTT. Amino acid sequence: CASSLGGFTEAFF.

The chain links TRBV19 to TRBJ1-1; D might be TRBD1 (6 bases). In germline, CDR1 is LNHDA, CDR2 SQIVND (reference sequence). The CDR3 runs 15 residues. V was cut by 8 bases and J by 5 bases, with 21 bases left in between. The CDR3 loop is CASSIEGGVMTEAFF. CDR3 DNA: TGTGCCAGTTCTATTGAAGGGGGGGTTATGACTGAAGCTTTCTTT.

The rearrangement uses TRBV5-5 and TRBJ1-1; unclear D gene. The CDR3 is made up of 15 amino acids. The germline CDR1 and CDR2 sequences are SGHKS and YYEKEE (reference sequence). With 5 bases removed from V and 0 bases from J, the gap between germline ends came to 14 bases. The CDR3 DNA is TGTGCCAGCAGTACCAGCGATCTAATGAACACTGAAGCTTTCTTT. It translates to CASSTSDLMNTEAFF.

CDR3 region: CASSLRDQETQYF. In DNA form, the CDR3 reads TGTGCCAGTAGTCTCCGGGACCAAGAGACCCAGTACTTC. The gene calls are TRBV19 and TRBJ2-5; no reliable D call. The CDR3 is 13 amino acids. Trimming removed 5 bases at V and 0 bases at J, with 7 bases between. The germline V gene encodes CDR1 LNHDA and CDR2 SQIVND (reference sequence).

The CDR3 nucleotides are TGTGCCTGGAGCTTCCCGGGATTTTCTAATGAAAAACTGTTTTTT. It codes for CAWSFPGFSNEKLFF. The J gene is TRBJ1-4, the V gene TRBV30; D call uncertain. V lost 3 bases, J lost 3 bases, and 14 bases lay in between. This CDR3 is 15 amino acids long. Looked up from germline, CDR1 is GTSNPN and CDR2 is SVGIG (reference sequence).

CDR3 nucleotides: TGTGCCAGCAGCTTAGGGGTAGCGGGATACAATGAGCAGTTCTTC. Its protein is CASSLGVAGYNEQFF. The chain uses TRBV7-2 and TRBJ2-1; 8 bases align to TRBD2. CDR3 size: 15 residues. V lost 1 base to trimming and J lost 4 bases; unmatched junction nucleotides: 3. From germline, CDR1 is SGHTA and CDR2 FQGNSA.

The chain carries TRBV25-1 and TRBJ1-2; 8 nucleotides line up with TRBD1. The germline V gene encodes CDR1 MGHDK and CDR2 SYGVNS. The CDR3 totals 14 residues. The trim removed 6 bases at V and 3 bases at J, leaving 6 bases unmatched. CDR3 DNA sequence: TGTGCCAGCAGAGGAGACAGGGGCTACTATGGCTACACCTTC. Its translation is CASRGDRGYYGYTF.

This chain joins TRBV6-2 or TRBV6-3 and TRBJ2-1; 7 bases fit TRBD2. CDR1 is MNHEY, CDR2 SVGEGT, per germline. V shed 5 bases, J shed 9 bases, and the junction held 4 bases outside the gene matches. CDR3 length equals 12 residues. CDR3 nucleotides: TGTGCCAGCAGTCCCCCGGGGGGTGAGCAGTTCTTC. Translated: CASSPPGGEQFF.

V gene TRBV7-2 combines with J gene TRBJ1-4; D is uncertain. Germline V gene data show CDR1 as SGHTA and CDR2 as FQGNSA. V was cut by 1 base and J by 6 bases, with 15 bases left in between. The CDR3 is 16 amino acids. Here the CDR3 reads CASSLVFGKKDEKLFF. The CDR3 nucleotides read TGTGCCAGCAGCTTAGTTTTCGGGAAAAAGGATGAAAAACTGTTTTTT.

V gene TRBV4-1 combines with J gene TRBJ2-3, with 7 bases matching TRBD2. Losses at the gene ends were 4 bases for V and 7 bases for J; bases not matched to a gene: 5. Germline V gene lookup returns CDR1 MGHRA and CDR2 YSYEKL. This CDR3 has 13 amino acids. The CDR3 DNA follows: TGCGCCAGCAGCCCCGGGGGGTGGTATACGCAGTATTTT. As protein: CASSPGGWYTQYF.

The CDR3 region is CASNIQGRDTEAFF. Here the CDR3 DNA reads TGCGCCAGCAACATACAGGGACGGGACACTGAAGCTTTCTTT. The chain links TRBV4-3 to TRBJ1-1; a possible D gene is TRBD1 (6 bases). The CDR3 loop spans 14 amino acids. The V gene lost 7 bases and the J gene lost 3 bases, with 15 bases spanning the gap. Germline CDR1 and CDR2: LGHNA and YSLEER.

This clone was recorded once. The CDR3 bases are TGTGCCAGCAGCTTAAGGGGGCCGGGGTCCTACAATGAGCAGTTCTTC. Its protein product is CASSLRGPGSYNEQFF. The chain has TRBV7-8 and TRBJ2-1; 7 bases fit TRBD1. The V and J ends lost 2 bases and 1 base, in that order; junction bases with no gene match: 5. CDR1 and CDR2 (germline): SGHVS, FQNEAQ. The CDR3 is made up of 16 amino acids.

The rearrangement links TRBV3-1 (or the pseudogene TRBV3-2) to TRBJ1-2, with TRBD1 matching over 9 bases. The CDR3 is 16 residues long. After removal of 0 bases from V and 8 bases from J, the junction contained 10 bases not matched to a gene. Germline CDR1 LGHDT, CDR2 YNNKEL (reference sequence). The CDR3 nucleotides read TGTGCCAGCAGCCAAGAGATGGGACAGGGATGGTACGGCTACACCTTC. It translates to CASSQEMGQGWYGYTF.

The chain has TRBV6-5 and TRBJ2-1, with D possibly being TRBD1 (5 bases). This CDR3 is built from 15 residues. Germline CDR1 reads MNHEY; CDR2 reads SVGAGI. Trimming took 2 bases from V and 2 from J, leaving 10 bases between them. The CDR3 DNA is TGTGCCAGCAGTTACATGACAGTCCCCTACAATGAGCAGTTCTTC. Encoded protein: CASSYMTVPYNEQFF.

The V call is TRBV2, the J call TRBJ2-3, with D hard to call. This CDR3 contains 14 residues. Trimming took off 6 bases at V and 0 bases at J, with 10 bases between the two ends. CDR1 is SNHLY and CDR2 is FYNNEI in the germline V gene. CDR3: CASSYVGSTDTQYF. CDR3 nucleotides: TGTGCCAGCAGCTATGTCGGGAGCACAGATACGCAGTATTTT.

This clone was detected once. The chain carries TRBV6-2 or TRBV6-3 and TRBJ1-5; TRBD1 matches 7 bases. V gave up 5 bases and J gave up 4 bases; unmatched junction bases: 14. The CDR3 totals 17 residues. Germline loops: CDR1 MNHEY, CDR2 SVGEGT. CDR3 DNA sequence: TGTGCCAGCAGTGAGGCGGGGCAGGGGGGAGTTAATCAGCCCCAGCATTTT. Translating gives CASSEAGQGGVNQPQHF.

V is TRBV4-3 and J is TRBJ2-3; 9 positions agree with TRBD2. J lost 2 bases, V lost 4 bases, and 7 bases had no gene match. CDR3 size: 16 residues. The germline gives CDR1 LGHNA, CDR2 YSLEER. The CDR3 loop reads CASSPDGLAITDTQYF. The CDR3 nucleotides read TGCGCCAGCAGCCCCGACGGACTAGCGATCACAGATACGCAGTATTTT.

The chain has TRBV7-9 and TRBJ1-1; weak D call: TRBD1 (6 bases). CDR3 length: 14 residues. V lost 2 bases and J 5 bases, leaving 12 bases between the germline ends. The germline CDR1 and CDR2 sequences are SEHNR and FQNEAQ (reference sequence). The CDR3 region has the DNA TGTGCCAGCAGCTTACACCAGGGGATTACTGAAGCTTTCTTT. Translation: CASSLHQGITEAFF.